This passage covers 13 T cell receptor beta chains from one sample sequenced in a study of blood T cell repertoires in COVID-19. Clones were read by immunoSEQ multiplex PCR, and TCRdb kept only the in-frame ones, dropping some. The sample gives under 150,000 clones, approximately 90% of which show up once; roughly 30% is in the top ten. The specimen sequenced was peripheral blood. All receptors derive from a human donor in a cohort sampled during active COVID-19.

The chain combines TRBV11-3 with TRBJ2-1; TRBD1 is a possible D gene (7 bases). Germline V gene lookup returns CDR1 SGHNT and CDR2 YENEEA. V shed 1 base and J shed 4 bases, with 14 bases lying between them. This CDR3 has 16 residues. The CDR3 loop is CASSLGQGGQYNEQFF. The CDR3 DNA reads TGTGCCAGCAGCTTAGGACAGGGAGGCCAATACAATGAGCAGTTCTTC.

V usage is TRBV3-1 (or the pseudogene TRBV3-2) and J usage is TRBJ2-1; tentative D call: TRBD2 (5 bases). V lost 1 base, J lost 10 bases, and 5 bases lay in between. Germline-derived CDR1 and CDR2 are LGHDT and YNNKEL (reference sequence). The length of the CDR3 is 11 residues. The CDR3 spells CASSQAGEQFF. DNA of the CDR3: TGTGCCAGCAGCCAAGCGGGGGAGCAGTTCTTC.

The chain combines TRBV18 with TRBJ2-1; 7 positions agree with TRBD1. The CDR3 runs 14 residues. V dropped 6 bases and J dropped 4; count of bases not matched to a gene: 6. The germline gives CDR1 KGHSH, CDR2 LQKENI. The DNA for the CDR3 is TGTGCCAGCTCCGTGACAGGGACATACAATGAGCAGTTCTTC. Translated, it gives CASSVTGTYNEQFF.

The chain uses TRBV6-2 or TRBV6-3 and TRBJ2-1; D possibly corresponds to TRBD1 (6 bases). Germline CDR1 and CDR2: MNHEY and SVGEGT. There are 13 residues in the CDR3. Trimming stripped 6 bases from V and 2 bases from J, with 8 bases between. CDR3 bases: TGTGCCAGCAGCGACAGGCCCTACAATGAGCAGTTCTTC. Encoded protein: CASSDRPYNEQFF.

The V gene is TRBV4-1, the J gene TRBJ2-1, with 7 bases aligning to TRBD1. The CDR3 is 18 residues long. V shed 2 bases and J 3 bases; nucleotides not matched to a gene: 13. Germline V gene sequence: CDR1 MGHRA, CDR2 YSYEKL. The CDR3 sequence is CASSQTPADRALYNEQFF. The CDR3 nucleotides are TGCGCCAGCAGCCAAACACCCGCCGACAGGGCGCTCTACAATGAGCAGTTCTTC.

The chain links TRBV9 to TRBJ2-3; D might be TRBD2 (6 bases). The CDR3 extends over 15 amino acids. Germline loops: CDR1 SGDLS, CDR2 YYNGEE. V was clipped by 4 bases and J by 2 bases, with 14 bases between them. CDR3 protein: CASSPLPGLTDTQYF. In DNA, the CDR3 is TGTGCCAGCAGCCCCCTCCCGGGACTCACAGATACGCAGTATTTT.

The chain combines TRBV7-2 with TRBJ2-5; 7 nucleotides agree with TRBD2. J gave up 4 bases and V 9 bases, and 8 bases lay outside the gene matches. The CDR3 extends over 13 amino acids. Germline V lookup: CDR1 SGHTA, CDR2 FQGNSA. For the CDR3, the DNA is TGTGCCAGTACCCAGCGGGGAAGAGAGACCCAGTACTTC. Its protein is CASTQRGRETQYF.

V is TRBV7-2 and J is TRBJ1-4, with D perhaps matching TRBD1 (6 bases). From germline, CDR1 is SGHTA and CDR2 FQGNSA. The V end lost 6 bases, the J end lost 8 bases, and 16 bases lay between the germline ends. The length of the CDR3 is 14 residues. The CDR3 sequence: CASSLTGLGEKLFF. The CDR3 DNA reads TGTGCCAGCAGTCTTACAGGGTTGGGAGAAAAACTGTTTTTT.

The CDR3 DNA follows: TGCGCCAGCAGCTTAGCGGGGGGGACAACCGGGGAGCTGTTTTTT. Its translation is CASSLAGGTTGELFF. The chain combines TRBV5-1 with TRBJ2-2, with 10 bases fitting TRBD2. Germline-derived CDR1 and CDR2 are SGHRS and YFSETQ. The V gene end was trimmed by 2 bases and the J gene end by 5 bases; junction bases not matched to a gene: 3. The CDR3 covers 15 residues.

CDR3 nucleotides: TGTGCCACCCGACGGGGTACGAATGAGCAGTTCTTC. This translates into CATRRGTNEQFF. This chain joins TRBV6-6 and TRBJ2-1; maybe TRBD2 (5 bases). V gave up 10 bases and J gave up 7 bases, with 14 bases separating them. CDR3 size: 12 residues. CDR1 MNHNY and CDR2 SVGAGI come from the germline V gene (reference sequence).

The V call is TRBV7-9, the J call TRBJ2-7; 9 bases align to TRBD1. The CDR3 consists of 13 residues. Unmatched junction bases numbered 1, after V lost 5 bases and J lost 2 bases. Per the germline V gene, CDR1 is SEHNR and CDR2 is FQNEAQ (reference sequence). The CDR3: CASSRTGAYEQYF. The CDR3, as DNA: TGTGCCAGCAGCCGGACAGGGGCCTACGAGCAGTACTTC.

V usage is TRBV9 and J usage is TRBJ2-5, with TRBD1 identical over 7 bases. Trimming cost V 4 bases and J 2 bases; bases outside gene matches: 5. The germline CDR1 and CDR2 sequences are SGDLS and YYNGEE. The length of the CDR3 is 14 residues. The CDR3: CASSPYRGQETQYF. Here the CDR3 DNA reads TGTGCCAGCAGCCCGTACAGGGGTCAAGAGACCCAGTACTTC.

This sequence joins TRBV27 and TRBJ1-2; 7 nucleotides agree with TRBD1. The CDR3 length is 12 residues. CDR1 MNHEY and CDR2 SMNVEV come from the germline V gene (reference sequence). J gave up 5 bases and V 6 bases, and 3 bases lay outside the gene matches. CDR3: CASSQQGYGYTF. The CDR3 DNA is TGTGCCAGCAGCCAACAGGGGTATGGCTACACCTTC.